This T cell receptor (beta chain) was documented in a study of T cells in Graves' hyperthyroidism and ophthalmopathy. RNA transcripts provided the source from which TCR beta CDR3 regions were amplified. TCR CDR3 underwent first-round RT-PCR with the HTBI primer set. MiXCR, applied by TCRdb to the multiplex PCR reads, yields one record per CDR3 protein. This sample has fewer than 450,000 distinct CDR3 sequences, with 15% to 20% found just once. General observations from the study: Most thyroid clonotypes expanded above 0.001 appeared in blood too.

As for this clonotype: Its matching antigen is unknown.

Recently diagnosed hyperthyroidism of less than 2 months' duration affected patients aged 18 to 65. V shed 7 bases, J shed 4 bases, and the junction held 9 bases outside the gene matches. The CDR3 is 17 residues long. CDR1 is SGHRS, CDR2 YFSETQ, per germline. The receptor comes from a woman under 40 with Graves' hyperthyroidism that later progressed to Graves' ophthalmopathy. The chain links TRBV5-1 to TRBJ2-2; 14 bases line up with TRBD2. The sequencing input was blood. The CDR3 sequence is CASGPGLAGDSTGELFF. The CDR3 DNA follows: TGCGCCAGCGGCCCGGGACTAGCGGGGGATAGCACCGGGGAGCTGTTTTTT. The variable domain in full, completed from reference TRBV5-1 and TRBJ2-2, reads KAGVTQTPRYLIKTRGQQVTLSCSPISGHRSVSWYQQTPGQGLQFLFEYFSETQRNKGNFPGRFSGRQFSNSRSEMNVSTLELGDSALYLCASGPGLAGDSTGELFFGEGSRLTVL.